This is a list of T cell receptor beta chains from one sample in a study of identifying expanded T cells in peripheral blood. The protocol was immunoSEQ multiplex PCR, while the TCRdb copy is restricted to in-frame clones and leaves out a portion. The sample has 70,000 to 100,000 clones, around 88% seen once; the top ten hold approximately 5.6%. The sample taken for sequencing was blood. These receptors were collected from a person aged 18 to 70 in good health. Each CDR3 is given with its conserved first and last residue. The order of the fields is J gene, clone size, D gene, V gene, CDR3 protein, CDR3 DNA. D genes are given only for firm matches. The size field is filled for only some rows; it gives once, few, many or a size class.

J gene: TRBJ1-2; clone size: -; D gene: -; V gene: TRBV9; CDR3 protein: CASSVARTTNYGYTF; CDR3 DNA: TGTGCCAGCAGCGTAGCAAGAACCACTAACTATGGCTACACCTTC
J gene: TRBJ2-3; clone size: -; D gene: -; V gene: TRBV30; CDR3 protein: CAWSVYPTEGVDTQYF; CDR3 DNA: TGTGCCTGGAGTGTATATCCGACCGAAGGGGTAGATACGCAGTATTTT
J gene: TRBJ1-1; clone size: -; D gene: -; V gene: TRBV7-9; CDR3 protein: CASSFGWSGTEAFF; CDR3 DNA: TGTGCCAGCAGCTTTGGATGGAGTGGAACTGAAGCTTTCTTT
J gene: TRBJ2-3; clone size: once; D gene: TRBD2; V gene: TRBV6-1; CDR3 protein: CASSQRDGTDTQYF; CDR3 DNA: TGTGCCAGCAGTCAGCGGGACGGAACAGATACGCAGTATTTT
J gene: TRBJ1-1; clone size: -; D gene: -; V gene: TRBV29-1; CDR3 protein: CSVQGQAPAAFF; CDR3 DNA: TGCAGCGTTCAAGGGCAGGCCCCGGCAGCTTTCTTT
J gene: TRBJ2-6; clone size: once; D gene: -; V gene: TRBV7-9; CDR3 protein: CASSPPGANVLTF; CDR3 DNA: TGTGCCAGCAGCCCCCCGGGGGCCAACGTCCTGACTTTC
J gene: TRBJ2-7; clone size: -; D gene: -; V gene: TRBV11-2; CDR3 protein: CASKTDSYGGPGEQYF; CDR3 DNA: TGTGCCAGCAAGACCGACAGTTACGGGGGGCCGGGTGAGCAGTACTTC
J gene: TRBJ1-1; clone size: once; D gene: TRBD1; V gene: TRBV9; CDR3 protein: CASSVYGGQGATTEAFF; CDR3 DNA: TGTGCCAGCAGCGTATACGGGGGACAGGGGGCTACCACTGAAGCTTTCTTT
J gene: TRBJ2-5; clone size: -; D gene: TRBD2; V gene: TRBV25-1; CDR3 protein: CASSEYKRLAGGQETQYF; CDR3 DNA: TGTGCCAGCAGTGAATACAAGAGGCTAGCGGGGGGTCAAGAGACCCAGTACTTC
J gene: TRBJ2-3; clone size: -; D gene: -; V gene: TRBV9; CDR3 protein: CASSVWDTRTDTQYF; CDR3 DNA: TGTGCCAGCAGCGTATGGGACACCCGCACAGATACGCAGTATTTT
J gene: TRBJ2-1; clone size: -; D gene: TRBD1; V gene: TRBV13; CDR3 protein: CASSLEGDRANEQFF; CDR3 DNA: TGTGCCAGCAGCTTAGAGGGAGACAGGGCCAATGAGCAGTTCTTC
J gene: TRBJ2-7; clone size: -; D gene: -; V gene: TRBV6-1; CDR3 protein: CASSVRDTAYEQYF; CDR3 DNA: TGTGCCAGCAGCGTCCGGGACACAGCCTACGAGCAGTACTTC
J gene: TRBJ2-7; clone size: -; D gene: TRBD1; V gene: TRBV5-5; CDR3 protein: CASSWAGGEQYF; CDR3 DNA: TGTGCCAGCAGCTGGGCAGGGGGCGAGCAGTACTTC
J gene: TRBJ2-5; clone size: -; D gene: -; V gene: TRBV7-3; CDR3 protein: CASSLGSASALGETQYF; CDR3 DNA: TGTGCCAGCAGCTTAGGTTCCGCTAGTGCATTGGGGGAGACCCAGTACTTC
J gene: TRBJ2-3; clone size: -; D gene: TRBD1; V gene: TRBV6-1; CDR3 protein: CASSVGDRVPDTQYF; CDR3 DNA: TGTGCCAGCAGTGTGGGGGACAGGGTTCCAGATACGCAGTATTTT
J gene: TRBJ1-1; clone size: -; D gene: -; V gene: TRBV7-9; CDR3 protein: CASSPPSGLAEAFF; CDR3 DNA: TGTGCCAGCAGCCCACCCTCGGGTCTCGCTGAAGCTTTCTTT
J gene: TRBJ2-2; clone size: few; D gene: TRBD1; V gene: TRBV14; CDR3 protein: CASSLDRGPSVVGELFF; CDR3 DNA: TGTGCCAGCAGCCTGGACAGGGGGCCGTCGGTTGTCGGGGAGCTGTTTTTT
J gene: TRBJ2-3; clone size: -; D gene: -; V gene: TRBV5-4; CDR3 protein: CASSFGGHKSTDTQYF; CDR3 DNA: TGTGCCAGCAGCTTTGGGGGTCATAAGAGCACAGATACGCAGTATTTT
J gene: TRBJ2-7; clone size: -; D gene: TRBD1; V gene: TRBV11-3; CDR3 protein: CASTFDDDRGPYEQYF; CDR3 DNA: TGTGCCAGCACCTTCGACGACGACAGGGGACCCTACGAGCAGTACTTC
J gene: TRBJ1-3; clone size: -; D gene: TRBD1; V gene: TRBV6-5; CDR3 protein: CASSYSTGAGNTIYF; CDR3 DNA: TGTGCCAGCAGTTATTCGACAGGGGCAGGAAACACCATATATTTT
J gene: TRBJ1-1; clone size: -; D gene: -; V gene: TRBV19; CDR3 protein: CASSVRRNTEAFF; CDR3 DNA: TGTGCCAGTAGTGTGCGGCGGAACACTGAAGCTTTCTTT
J gene: TRBJ2-3; clone size: -; D gene: -; V gene: TRBV7-8; CDR3 protein: CASSLVNFFPSTDTQYF; CDR3 DNA: TGTGCCAGCAGCTTAGTAAACTTTTTCCCTAGCACAGATACGCAGTATTTT
J gene: TRBJ2-1; clone size: -; D gene: TRBD2; V gene: TRBV7-6; CDR3 protein: CASSFNSGGADGHEQFF; CDR3 DNA: TGTGCCAGCAGCTTTAATAGCGGGGGGGCCGATGGACATGAGCAGTTCTTC
J gene: TRBJ1-1; clone size: -; D gene: -; V gene: TRBV6-6; CDR3 protein: CASSYSNGGTEAFF; CDR3 DNA: TGTGCCAGCAGTTACTCGAACGGGGGCACTGAAGCTTTCTTT
J gene: TRBJ1-2; clone size: -; D gene: -; V gene: TRBV6-1; CDR3 protein: CASSPDGQWGYTF; CDR3 DNA: TGTGCCAGCAGTCCGGACGGACAGTGGGGCTACACCTTC
J gene: TRBJ2-7; clone size: -; D gene: -; V gene: TRBV5-4; CDR3 protein: CASSSGFSEQYF; CDR3 DNA: TGTGCCAGCAGCTCGGGTTTCTCCGAGCAGTACTTC
J gene: TRBJ2-7; clone size: -; D gene: TRBD1; V gene: TRBV27; CDR3 protein: CASSLSPGQGYEQYF; CDR3 DNA: TGTGCCAGCAGTTTGTCCCCGGGACAGGGGTACGAGCAGTACTTC
J gene: TRBJ1-3; clone size: -; D gene: -; V gene: TRBV9; CDR3 protein: CASSTHGTDWLTGNTIYF; CDR3 DNA: TGTGCCAGCAGCACGCACGGGACGGACTGGTTAACGGGAAACACCATATATTTT
J gene: TRBJ2-2; clone size: -; D gene: -; V gene: TRBV7-2; CDR3 protein: CASSPGVHTGELFF; CDR3 DNA: TGTGCCAGCAGCCCTGGGGTGCACACCGGGGAGCTGTTTTTT
J gene: TRBJ1-2; clone size: -; D gene: -; V gene: TRBV6-5; CDR3 protein: CASSYSKAGAYGYTF; CDR3 DNA: TGTGCCAGCAGTTACTCGAAGGCAGGGGCGTACGGCTACACCTTC
J gene: TRBJ1-2; clone size: -; D gene: TRBD1; V gene: TRBV7-9; CDR3 protein: CASSLVAGQGYYGYTF; CDR3 DNA: TGTGCCAGCAGCTTAGTCGCGGGACAGGGGTACTATGGCTACACCTTC
J gene: TRBJ2-7; clone size: -; D gene: TRBD1; V gene: TRBV4-1; CDR3 protein: CASSQVLGQGSYEQYF; CDR3 DNA: TGCGCCAGCAGCCAGGTACTGGGACAGGGTTCCTACGAGCAGTACTTC
J gene: TRBJ2-1; clone size: -; D gene: TRBD1; V gene: TRBV7-7; CDR3 protein: CASSLQTGTHEQFF; CDR3 DNA: TGTGCCAGCAGCTTACAGACAGGGACCCATGAGCAGTTCTTC
J gene: TRBJ2-7; clone size: -; D gene: TRBD1; V gene: TRBV7-9; CDR3 protein: CASSLAGQGAEQYF; CDR3 DNA: TGTGCCAGCAGCTTAGCGGGCCAGGGGGCCGAGCAGTACTTC
J gene: TRBJ1-1; clone size: -; D gene: -; V gene: TRBV6-6; CDR3 protein: CATRTGNTEAFF; CDR3 DNA: TGTGCCACTCGGACGGGAAACACTGAAGCTTTCTTT
J gene: TRBJ2-1; clone size: -; D gene: TRBD1; V gene: TRBV18; CDR3 protein: CASSRGTGNFNEQFF; CDR3 DNA: TGTGCCAGCTCACGGGGGACAGGGAATTTTAATGAGCAGTTCTTC
J gene: TRBJ2-4; clone size: -; D gene: -; V gene: TRBV7-8; CDR3 protein: CASSSTWEENIQYF; CDR3 DNA: TGTGCCAGCAGCTCTACGTGGGAGGAAAACATTCAGTACTTC
J gene: TRBJ2-5; clone size: -; D gene: -; V gene: TRBV9; CDR3 protein: CASSVEQGSSQETQYF; CDR3 DNA: TGTGCCAGCAGCGTAGAGCAGGGTTCGTCCCAAGAGACCCAGTACTTC
J gene: TRBJ1-2; clone size: -; D gene: TRBD1; V gene: TRBV5-6; CDR3 protein: CASSLADRNYGYTF; CDR3 DNA: TGTGCCAGCAGCTTGGCGGACAGGAACTATGGCTACACCTTC
J gene: TRBJ2-7; clone size: once; D gene: TRBD2; V gene: TRBV7-2; CDR3 protein: CASSSARASGGVDEQYF; CDR3 DNA: TGTGCCAGCAGCTCAGCAAGGGCTAGCGGGGGTGTAGACGAGCAGTACTTC
J gene: TRBJ2-5; clone size: -; D gene: -; V gene: TRBV5-1; CDR3 protein: CASSLGVPQETQYF; CDR3 DNA: TGCGCCAGCAGCTTGGGGGTACCTCAAGAGACCCAGTACTTC
J gene: TRBJ2-1; clone size: -; D gene: TRBD1; V gene: TRBV18; CDR3 protein: CASSPDRVNEQFF; CDR3 DNA: TGTGCCAGCTCACCAGACAGGGTAAATGAGCAGTTCTTC
J gene: TRBJ1-2; clone size: -; D gene: -; V gene: TRBV9; CDR3 protein: CASSVGSNYGYTF; CDR3 DNA: TGTGCCAGCAGCGTAGGCAGCAACTATGGCTACACCTTC
J gene: TRBJ2-1; clone size: once; D gene: -; V gene: TRBV5-6; CDR3 protein: CASSLGGGSYNEQFF; CDR3 DNA: TGTGCCAGCAGCTTGGGTGGGGGGAGCTACAATGAGCAGTTCTTC
J gene: TRBJ1-6; clone size: few; D gene: -; V gene: TRBV7-3; CDR3 protein: CASSPMGQGRSPLHF; CDR3 DNA: TGTGCCAGCAGCCCCATGGGGCAGGGGCGGTCACCCCTCCACTTT
J gene: TRBJ2-5; clone size: -; D gene: -; V gene: TRBV4-1; CDR3 protein: CASSQDRTEGETQYF; CDR3 DNA: TGCGCCAGCAGCCAAGATCGGACGGAGGGCGAGACCCAGTACTTC
J gene: TRBJ2-1; clone size: -; D gene: TRBD2; V gene: TRBV7-2; CDR3 protein: CASSLTPRLAGGPEQFF; CDR3 DNA: TGTGCCAGCAGCCTAACCCCGAGGCTAGCGGGGGGCCCGGAGCAGTTCTTC
J gene: TRBJ2-3; clone size: -; D gene: -; V gene: TRBV5-1; CDR3 protein: CASSETSTDTQYF; CDR3 DNA: TGCGCCAGCAGCGAGACTAGCACAGATACGCAGTATTTT
J gene: TRBJ2-2; clone size: -; D gene: -; V gene: TRBV4-1; CDR3 protein: CASSHQVLYDGELFF; CDR3 DNA: TGCGCCAGCAGCCACCAGGTTCTCTATGACGGGGAGCTGTTTTTT
J gene: TRBJ1-4; clone size: -; D gene: -; V gene: TRBV7-3; CDR3 protein: CASSAQLGGKLFF; CDR3 DNA: TGTGCCAGCAGCGCCCAATTAGGGGGAAAACTGTTTTTT
J gene: TRBJ1-1; clone size: -; D gene: -; V gene: TRBV5-1; CDR3 protein: CASSLTGFAVAFF; CDR3 DNA: TGCGCCAGCAGCTTGACAGGGTTCGCGGTAGCTTTCTTT
J gene: TRBJ1-1; clone size: -; D gene: -; V gene: TRBV4-1; CDR3 protein: CASSQGPITEAFF; CDR3 DNA: TGCGCCAGCAGCCAAGGGCCAATAACTGAAGCTTTCTTT
J gene: TRBJ2-6; clone size: -; D gene: -; V gene: TRBV6-5; CDR3 protein: CASSYKGAGANVLTF; CDR3 DNA: TGTGCCAGCAGTTACAAGGGCGCTGGGGCCAACGTCCTGACTTTC
J gene: TRBJ1-5; clone size: -; D gene: -; V gene: TRBV11-2; CDR3 protein: CASSPLWGLWQPQHF; CDR3 DNA: TGTGCCAGCAGCCCCCTGTGGGGCTTGTGGCAGCCCCAGCATTTT